The rows below give T cell receptor beta chains drawn from one sample of a study of blood T cell repertoires in COVID-19. Sequencing was performed with immunoSEQ multiplex PCR; in TCRdb, only in-frame clones are kept and a portion is missing. Of 250,000 to 300,000 clones in the sample, more than 85% were seen once. Sequenced material: peripheral blood. These receptor sequences come from a man between 18 and 29 years old with active or convalescent COVID-19. CDR3s include the opening cysteine and the closing phenylalanine or tryptophan.

length,V,CDR3
12,TRBV11-2,CAKYGLDYGYTF
14,TRBV14,CASSQVSGAGEQYF
13,TRBV12-3/TRBV12-4,CASRSGSRETQYF
17,TRBV3-1/TRBV3-2,CASSQDPLAGDRETQYF
15,TRBV5-1,CASSAGTAGNTEAFF
15,TRBV4-1,CASSPGLGGNQPQHF
15,TRBV7-9,CASKQDGANNYGYTF
12,TRBV28,CASSYSGDEQYF
14,TRBV27,CASRQDRDSSPLHF
20,TRBV2,CASRSLGRSEPSDRAHGYTF
16,TRBV7-3,CASSFIWLMNTGELFF
14,TRBV24-1,CATSDSPGGNTIYF
13,TRBV25-1,CASRALSGNTIYF
12,TRBV9,CASSVVGGPLHF
14,TRBV7-9,CASSQTGAVDEQFF
14,TRBV11-3,CASSPGTSFYEQYF
16,TRBV5-5,CASSLLGPTVIYEQYF
15,TRBV5-5,CASSSTRTSGSKQYF
13,TRBV19,CASSMTPENTQYF
15,TRBV21-1,CASSKKGLAGDTQYF
14,TRBV5-1,CASSAGTPGETQYF
14,TRBV19,CASNRGLSNQPQHF
15,TRBV7-2,CASSPITGLGNEQFF
18,TRBV27,CASSRTTRLAGEPGELFF
13,TRBV29-1,CSVESGATNEQYF
12,TRBV2,CASGRINNEQFF
15,TRBV7-2,CASSAQGMGNEKLFF
13,TRBV4-1,CASSQDWSDGYTF
16,TRBV6-1,CASSVRQSLTTDTQYF
14,TRBV13,CASSLDEGAYEQYF
13,TRBV14,CASSLQPDEKLFF
12,TRBV19,CASTSVSYGYTF
17,TRBV18,CASSPTGTGARGTEAFF
14,TRBV29-1,CSAQTSLNTGELFF
16,TRBV2,CASSRRTGGAGNTIYF
15,TRBV5-5,CASHPRGGRLVEAFF
14,TRBV4-1,CASRSDRATGELFF
10,TRBV6-2/TRBV6-3,CASSGPGEYF
17,TRBV11-2,CASSLNSGGYGANVLTF
15,TRBV7-9,CASSSGTGPNSPLHF
16,TRBV4-3,CASSQGPWGTKYEQYF
16,TRBV6-6,CASSYPTDRGQYEQYF
13,TRBV6-5,CASSLTGNYGYTF
14,TRBV5-1,CASSLGTAGVGYTF
12,TRBV21-1,CASSKGIRVEFF
18,TRBV14,CASSKRGGVSGIIYEQYF
16,TRBV5-5,CASSVGPGTSTDTQYF
13,TRBV3-1/TRBV3-2,CASSQEGTYTQYF
12,TRBV2,CASEDRRRTQYF
11,TRBV6-6,CASSLGTEAFF
15,TRBV19,CASSISTGGRTEAFF
13,TRBV12-3/TRBV12-4,CASGRDSFYEQYF
13,TRBV5-4,CASNAGEVHEQYF
13,TRBV18,CASSPSRGTEAFF
13,TRBV6-5,CASRSGPSYEQYF
15,TRBV7-2,CASSLYRNSNQPQHF
14,TRBV5-5,CASSLFRSTDTQYF
15,TRBV6-5,CASSPVFLSSTEAFF
14,TRBV7-9,CASTGEKSYNEQFF